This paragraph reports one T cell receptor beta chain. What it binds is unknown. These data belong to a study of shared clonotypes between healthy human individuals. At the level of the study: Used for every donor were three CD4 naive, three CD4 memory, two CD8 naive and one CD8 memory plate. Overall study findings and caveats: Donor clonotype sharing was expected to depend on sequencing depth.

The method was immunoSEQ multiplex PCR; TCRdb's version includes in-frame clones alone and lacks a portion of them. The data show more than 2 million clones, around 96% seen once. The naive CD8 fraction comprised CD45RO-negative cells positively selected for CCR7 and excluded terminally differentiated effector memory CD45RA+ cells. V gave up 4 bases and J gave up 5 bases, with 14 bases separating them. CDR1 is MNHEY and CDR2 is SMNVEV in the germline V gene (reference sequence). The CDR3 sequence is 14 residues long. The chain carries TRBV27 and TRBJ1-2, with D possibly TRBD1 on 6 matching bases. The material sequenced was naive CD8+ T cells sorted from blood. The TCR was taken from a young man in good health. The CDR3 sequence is CASSYGGGGYGYTF. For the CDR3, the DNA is TGTGCCAGCAGTTACGGGGGGGGCGGTTATGGCTACACCTTC.